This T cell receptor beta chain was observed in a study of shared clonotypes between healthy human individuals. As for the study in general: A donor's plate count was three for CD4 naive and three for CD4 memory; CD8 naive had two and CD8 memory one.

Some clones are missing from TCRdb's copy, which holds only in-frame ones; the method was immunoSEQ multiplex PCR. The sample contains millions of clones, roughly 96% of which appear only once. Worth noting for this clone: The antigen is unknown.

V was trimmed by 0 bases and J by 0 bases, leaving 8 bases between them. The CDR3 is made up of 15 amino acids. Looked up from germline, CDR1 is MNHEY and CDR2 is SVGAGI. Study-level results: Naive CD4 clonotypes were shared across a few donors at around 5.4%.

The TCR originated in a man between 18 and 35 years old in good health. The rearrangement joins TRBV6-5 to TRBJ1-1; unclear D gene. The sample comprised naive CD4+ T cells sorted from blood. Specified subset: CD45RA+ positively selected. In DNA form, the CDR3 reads TGTGCCAGCAGTTACTCGTCGGGGATGAACACTGAAGCTTTCTTT. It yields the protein CASSYSSGMNTEAFF.